This T cell receptor (beta chain) was observed in a study of spatial heterogeneity in lung cancer (dated by TCRdb to the late 2010s). For context, the study as a whole: Beta-chain transcripts were consistently detected in greater numbers than alpha-chain transcripts, which likely reflected higher beta-chain transcript abundance. At surgery, both alpha and beta chains were TCR-sequenced in around 240 tumor regions, fewer than 80 matched nontumor lung samples and some 60 PBMC samples. TCR alpha and beta repertoires were quantitatively compared across multiple tumor regions, matched nontumor lung and blood in non-small cell lung cancer. TCR transcript counts in tumor regions correlated strongly with a T cell transcriptional module score from matched bulk RNA-seq. TCR repertoire features were related to nonsynonymous mutation counts determined by whole-exome sequencing of tumor tissue. In the raw uncorrected reads, each unique combination of TCR and UMI appeared more than ten times on average. On the study overall, not on this receptor specifically: Counts of ubiquitous and regional expanded TCRs were found to correlate with counts of ubiquitous and regional nonsynonymous mutations, respectively. The number of expanded intratumoral alpha and beta TCRs correlated with the tumor nonsynonymous mutation count. Additional single-cell paired TCR alpha and beta sequencing was considered necessary to confirm, at a functional level, the hypothesis that regional TCRs recognize regional mutations. Estimated TCR-seq coverage of tumor T cells was only roughly 7% for alpha chains and about 14% for beta chains.

The label giving this sample's time point can be read as: sample taken at primary tumor resection. Samples were obtained from 65 to 90 patients with early-stage, untreated non-small cell lung cancer from the lung TRACERx cohort. Whole RNA extracted from tumor and nontumor lung tissue, or from cryopreserved PBMC samples, was used for TCR sequencing without cell sorting. Only patients with enough RNA available from two or more tumor regions were chosen for TCR sequencing. Tumor and adjacent nontumor lung specimens were reviewed by a lung pathologist before selection. Judged by its sample share, this clonotype qualifies as medium-sized (0.01 to 0.1%). There is no known antigen for this receptor. No much larger clone is present one base from it, and per-base qualities are unavailable. Libraries were constructed by 5' RACE. Sequencing used a NextSeq 500. To allow correction of PCR and sequencing errors, the TCR library protocol tagged every TCR cDNA molecule with a unique molecular identifier. On the study's bioinformatics: TCR identification, UMI-based error correction and CDR3 extraction were performed with Decombinator tools. TCRs above a frequency of 2 per 1,000, corresponding to the top 1% of the tumor frequency distribution, were defined as expanded. Expanded tumor TCRs statistically deemed absent (corrected P<0.05) from at least one tumor region were classed as regional, and all other expanded tumor TCRs were classed as ubiquitous. Renyi diversity was computed with the R vegan package after each repertoire had been subsampled 100 times to 5,000 TCRs. To build CDR3 similarity networks, amino acid triplet string-kernel similarity was used, and CDR3s were connected when their pairwise similarity was above 0.82. TCRdb's own reprocessing of the public reads used fastp at Q25 and MiXCR and kept productive beta chains. One record per CDR3 amino acid sequence lists the most common genes and DNA. The V and J calls, along with clone size, are taken from TCRdb and not from the paper's own processing. This sample lists 1,500 to 2,000 distinct CDR3 sequences; roughly 8.9% were detected once. The ten largest clones take up 9.9% of the sample.

The CDR3, from cysteine to phenylalanine, totals 16 residues. Only the CDR3 portion is preserved as DNA: 48 bases, with reading frame beginning at the first base. Relative to germline, V is missing 5 bases and J is missing 7 bases, with 10 bases of the junction outside any gene match. The V gene is TRBV12-3 or TRBV12-4 and the J gene is TRBJ2-1; 11 central bases correspond to TRBD2. This sample comprised lung tumor tissue, obtained at surgery. The receptor was isolated from a female donor with early-stage non-small cell lung cancer. CDR3 sequence: CASSTVSGGAGNEQFF. The DNA reads as follows: TGTGCCAGCAGTACTGTTAGCGGGGGGGCTGGAAATGAGCAGTTCTTC.